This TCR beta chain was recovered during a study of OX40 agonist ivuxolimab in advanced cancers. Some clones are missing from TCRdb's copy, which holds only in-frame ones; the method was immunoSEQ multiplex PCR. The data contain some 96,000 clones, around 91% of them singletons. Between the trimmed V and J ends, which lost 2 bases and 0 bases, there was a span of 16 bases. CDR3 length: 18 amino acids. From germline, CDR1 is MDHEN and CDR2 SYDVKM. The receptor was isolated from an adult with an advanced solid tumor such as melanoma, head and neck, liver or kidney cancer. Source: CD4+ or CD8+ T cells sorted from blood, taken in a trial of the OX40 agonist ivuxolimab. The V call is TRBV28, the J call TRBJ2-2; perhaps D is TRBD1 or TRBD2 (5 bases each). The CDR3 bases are TGTGCCAGCAGTTTAAGGGGACGCAACTTCGCGAACACCGGGGAGCTGTTTTTT. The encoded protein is CASSLRGRNFANTGELFF.